The clone carrying this T cell receptor (beta chain) occurred a few times. This specimen comes from a study of blood T cell repertoires in COVID-19. About the research overall: Researchers got acute and convalescent COVID-19 samples from the United States, Italy and Spain. The cDNA or gDNA used as material had been derived from T cells, B-cell-depleted T cells, or PBMCs.

The CDR3 has 15 amino acids. Trimming cost V 5 bases and J 3 bases; bases outside gene matches: 9. The germline V gene has CDR1 SEHNR and CDR2 FQNEAQ (reference sequence). Original processing notes: Reference gene primer amplification in the assay estimated nucleated cell counts. TCRdb's copy holds only in-frame clones and misses some; the assay was immunoSEQ multiplex PCR. V and J calls and clone size are given by that table; D and trimming were obtained from the DNA. The sample contains over 75,000 clones, 85% to 90% of which appear only once. Sequenced input: peripheral blood. The chain combines TRBV7-9 with TRBJ1-1, with 7 bases fitting TRBD1. The clonotype comes from a human donor with active COVID-19. The donor label of this sample is uncertain. CDR3 sequence reads: CASSIRDRGDTEAFF. In nucleotides, the CDR3 is TGTGCCAGCAGCATCCGGGACAGAGGAGACACTGAAGCTTTCTTT.